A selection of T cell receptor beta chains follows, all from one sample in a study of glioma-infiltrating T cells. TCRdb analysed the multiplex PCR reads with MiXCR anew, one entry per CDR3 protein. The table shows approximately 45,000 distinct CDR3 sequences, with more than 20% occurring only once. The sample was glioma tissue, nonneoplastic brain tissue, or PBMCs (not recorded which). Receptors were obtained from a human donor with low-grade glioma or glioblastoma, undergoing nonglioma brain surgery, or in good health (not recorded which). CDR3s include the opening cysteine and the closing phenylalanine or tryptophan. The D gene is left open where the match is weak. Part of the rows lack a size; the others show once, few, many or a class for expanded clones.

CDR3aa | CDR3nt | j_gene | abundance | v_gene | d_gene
CASTTGDTEAFF | TGTGCCAGCACGACAGGCGACACTGAAGCTTTCTTT | TRBJ1-1 | NA | TRBV6-8 | NA
CASRASGGPNEQFF | TGTGCCAGCAGGGCTAGCGGAGGCCCCAATGAGCAGTTCTTC | TRBJ2-1 | many | TRBV28 | TRBD2
CASSEEGMGDTEAFF | TGTGCCAGCAGTGAAGAGGGGATGGGTGACACTGAAGCTTTCTTT | TRBJ1-1 | many | TRBV2 | NA
CASSLDSGGAYNEQFF | TGCGCCAGCAGCTTGGATTCGGGAGGGGCCTACAATGAGCAGTTCTTC | TRBJ2-1 | few | TRBV5-1 | TRBD2
CASSQVLASADTQYF | TGCGCCAGCAGCCAGGTACTAGCGTCGGCAGATACGCAGTATTTT | TRBJ2-3 | many | TRBV4-1 | TRBD2
CASSQGTPGLAIQSSYNEQFF | TGCGCCAGCAGCCAAGGCACTCCGGGACTAGCGATTCAAAGCTCCTACAATGAGCAGTTCTTC | TRBJ2-1 | few | TRBV4-1 | TRBD2
CASSLGGPSSYGYTF | TGTGCCAGCAGCTTAGGAGGCCCCAGCTCCTATGGCTACACCTTC | TRBJ1-2 | many | TRBV7-8 | NA
CSAPDSAQTQYF | TGCAGTGCTCCGGACAGCGCCCAGACCCAGTACTTC | TRBJ2-5 | many | TRBV20-1 | NA
CASRQEDRRTDTQYF | TGTGCCAGCAGGCAGGAAGACAGAAGGACAGATACGCAGTATTTT | TRBJ2-3 | many | TRBV28 | NA
CASPSRDNKEREPQHF | TGTGCCAGTCCCAGTAGGGACAATAAAGAGCGGGAGCCCCAGCATTTT | TRBJ1-5 | many | TRBV19 | NA
CASSQDTSGVSSYNEQFF | TGTGCCAGCAGCCAAGATACTAGCGGAGTAAGCTCCTACAATGAGCAGTTCTTC | TRBJ2-1 | many | TRBV4-2 | TRBD2
CASTGGAHEQFF | TGTGCCAGCACCGGGGGGGCCCATGAGCAGTTCTTC | TRBJ2-1 | many | TRBV2 | TRBD2
CASSLVVLDRDRDYGYTF | TGTGCCAGCAGCTTAGTTGTCCTCGACCGGGACAGAGACTATGGCTACACCTTC | TRBJ1-2 | many | TRBV7-9 | TRBD1
CASSTSGALDTQYF | TGTGCCAGTAGTACTAGCGGAGCTTTAGATACGCAGTATTTT | TRBJ2-3 | many | TRBV19 | TRBD2
CASSQWSGSSYERYF | TGCGCCAGCAGCCAGTGGAGCGGGAGTAGCTACGAGCGGTACTTC | TRBJ2-7 | NA | TRBV4-3 | TRBD2
CASSQVVAANSPLHF | TGCGCCAGCAGCCAAGTGGTGGCAGCAAATTCACCCCTCCACTTT | TRBJ1-6 | many | TRBV4-1 | NA
CASSATTGAAEQYF | TGTGCCAGCAGTGCTACGACAGGGGCGGCTGAGCAGTACTTC | TRBJ2-7 | medium-sized | TRBV27 | TRBD1
CSAPYYRDSVNQPQHF | TGCAGTGCTCCATACTACCGGGACAGTGTCAATCAGCCCCAGCATTTT | TRBJ1-5 | many | TRBV20-1 | TRBD1
CASSDLGGVMNTEAFF | TGTGCCAGCAGTGATCTAGGAGGGGTCATGAACACTGAAGCTTTCTTT | TRBJ1-1 | many | TRBV2 | NA
CASSSETQYF | TGTGCCAGTAGTTCCGAGACCCAGTACTTC | TRBJ2-5 | once | TRBV19 | NA
CARKRGGLDNEQFF | TGTGCCAGAAAAAGGGGGGGCCTCGACAATGAGCAGTTCTTC | TRBJ2-1 | many | TRBV3-1 | NA
CASSTSGPLDEQFF | TGTGCCAGCAGTACCTCCGGGCCCCTAGATGAGCAGTTCTTC | TRBJ2-1 | many | TRBV25-1 | NA
CASTIGGYSNQPQHF | TGTGCCAGTACCATAGGGGGTTATAGCAATCAGCCCCAGCATTTT | TRBJ1-5 | many | TRBV19 | NA
CASSSGAQGYEQFF | TGTGCCAGCAGTTCAGGGGCCCAGGGGTATGAGCAGTTCTTC | TRBJ2-1 | many | TRBV7-9 | NA
CASSSRVTEASF | TGTGCCAGCAGTTCCCGAGTCACTGAAGCTTCTTTT | TRBJ1-1 | NA | TRBV28 | NA
CATFSGNTIYF | TGTGCCACCTTCTCTGGAAACACCATATATTTT | TRBJ1-3 | many | TRBV10-3 | NA
CASSSGLNTGELFF | TGTGCCAGCAGTTCAGGATTGAACACCGGGGAGCTGTTTTTT | TRBJ2-2 | many | TRBV27 | NA
CASRYTGNTIYF | TGTGCCAGCAGGTACACTGGAAACACCATATATTTT | TRBJ1-3 | many | TRBV12-3/TRBV12-4 | NA
CASSLVGGVLHEQFF | TGTGCCAGCAGCTTAGTGGGAGGGGTTTTGCATGAGCAGTTCTTC | TRBJ2-1 | many | TRBV7-2 | TRBD2
CASSMLTEAFF | TGTGCCAGTAGTATGTTGACTGAAGCTTTCTTT | TRBJ1-1 | many | TRBV19 | NA
CASSLAGNQPQHF | TGTGCCAGCAGCTTAGCCGGCAATCAGCCCCAGCATTTT | TRBJ1-5 | many | TRBV11-2 | NA
CASSLSLLSGPAGGNIQYF | TGTGCCAGCAGCTTAAGTTTATTGTCGGGGCCCGCTGGAGGAAACATTCAGTACTTC | TRBJ2-4 | NA | TRBV11-3 | NA
CASSGESEAFF | TGTGCCAGCAGTGGAGAGTCTGAAGCTTTCTTT | TRBJ1-1 | many | TRBV2 | NA
CASSETSRGLANTGELFF | TGTGCCAGCAGCGAGACCTCCAGGGGGCTTGCGAACACCGGGGAGCTGTTTTTT | TRBJ2-2 | NA | TRBV11-2 | TRBD1
CASSLSGGRDEQYF | TGTGCCAGCTCCCTCAGTGGGGGCAGAGACGAGCAGTACTTC | TRBJ2-7 | many | TRBV3-1 | NA
CASSLAEASRSYGYTF | TGTGCCAGCAGCTTGGCGGAAGCCTCACGAAGCTATGGCTACACCTTC | TRBJ1-2 | many | TRBV5-4 | NA
CASSLTSYGNTIYF | TGTGCCAGCAGCTTAACGTCATACGGAAACACCATATATTTT | TRBJ1-3 | NA | TRBV11-3 | NA
CALVGNQPQHF | TGTGCCCTCGTGGGCAATCAGCCCCAGCATTTT | TRBJ1-5 | NA | TRBV12-3/TRBV12-4 | NA
CASSQDQVFSNQPQHF | TGCGCCAGCAGCCAAGATCAAGTTTTTAGCAATCAGCCCCAGCATTTT | TRBJ1-5 | many | TRBV4-1 | NA
CSVVSLTQFF | TGCAGCGTTGTGTCGCTTACGCAGTTCTTC | TRBJ2-1 | NA | TRBV29-1 | NA
CASSPRDVVNYNYTF | TGCGCCAGCAGCCCTCGGGACGTCGTTAACTATAACTACACCTTC | TRBJ1-2 | NA | TRBV4-3 | NA
CASSPTTSHTQYF | TGTGCCAGCAGCCCCACGACCTCGCACACGCAGTATTTT | TRBJ2-3 | few | TRBV7-9 | NA
CASRVTGALTDTQYF | TGCGCCAGCAGGGTAACGGGGGCCCTCACAGATACGCAGTATTTT | TRBJ2-3 | many | TRBV5-1 | NA
CASSARPPDGDEQFF | TGTGCCAGCAGTGCTAGACCCCCGGACGGGGATGAGCAGTTCTTC | TRBJ2-1 | NA | TRBV6-1 | NA
CASRAQSGGPQHF | TGTGCCAGCAGGGCCCAGTCCGGAGGGCCCCAGCATTTT | TRBJ1-5 | many | TRBV2 | NA
CAWSRGYEQFF | TGTGCCTGGAGCAGGGGCTATGAGCAGTTCTTC | TRBJ2-1 | many | TRBV28 | NA
CSVDGALTGGYEQYF | TGCAGCGTTGATGGGGCTTTGACAGGGGGCTACGAGCAGTACTTC | TRBJ2-7 | NA | TRBV29-1 | TRBD1
CASSSSGGAGEQFF | TGTGCCAGCAGCTCCAGCGGGGGGGCCGGTGAGCAGTTCTTC | TRBJ2-1 | many | TRBV11-1 | TRBD2
CSVGQGSSYEQYF | TGCAGTGTCGGACAGGGGAGCTCCTACGAGCAGTACTTC | TRBJ2-7 | many | TRBV20-1 | TRBD1
CATWDGVNTEAFF | TGTGCCACCTGGGACGGGGTGAACACTGAAGCTTTCTTT | TRBJ1-1 | many | TRBV10-3 | NA
CASSPPIGNTIYF | TGCGCCAGCAGCCCGCCCATCGGAAACACCATATATTTT | TRBJ1-3 | many | TRBV4-1 | NA
CASTYNRGLDTQYF | TGTGCCAGCACTTACAACCGGGGTCTAGATACGCAGTATTTT | TRBJ2-3 | many | TRBV12-3/TRBV12-4 | NA
CATLYEQYF | TGTGCGACCCTTTACGAGCAGTACTTC | TRBJ2-7 | many | TRBV28 | NA
CASSAGLATYNEQFF | TGTGCCAGCAGCGCGGGACTAGCGACATACAATGAGCAGTTCTTC | TRBJ2-1 | NA | TRBV9 | TRBD2